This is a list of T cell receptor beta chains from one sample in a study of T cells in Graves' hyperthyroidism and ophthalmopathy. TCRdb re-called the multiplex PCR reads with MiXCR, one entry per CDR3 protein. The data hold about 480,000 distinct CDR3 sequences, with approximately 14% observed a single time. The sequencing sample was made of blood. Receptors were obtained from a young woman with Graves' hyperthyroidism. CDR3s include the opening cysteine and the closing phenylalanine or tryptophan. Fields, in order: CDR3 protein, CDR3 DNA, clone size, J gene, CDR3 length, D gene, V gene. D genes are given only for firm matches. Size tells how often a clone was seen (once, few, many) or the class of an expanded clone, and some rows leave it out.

CDR3 protein: CASSQWGAGSGYEQYF; CDR3 DNA: TGCGCCAGCAGCCAATGGGGGGCAGGTTCCGGCTACGAGCAGTACTTC; clone size: NA; J gene: TRBJ2-7; CDR3 length: 16; D gene: NA; V gene: TRBV4-1
CDR3 protein: CAIIYGNYNEQFF; CDR3 DNA: TGTGCCATCATATACGGGAACTACAATGAGCAGTTCTTC; clone size: many; J gene: TRBJ2-1; CDR3 length: 13; D gene: NA; V gene: TRBV10-3
CDR3 protein: CSVLRAVGNTEAFF; CDR3 DNA: TGCAGCGTCTTACGGGCCGTGGGGAACACTGAAGCTTTCTTT; clone size: NA; J gene: TRBJ1-1; CDR3 length: 14; D gene: NA; V gene: TRBV29-1
CDR3 protein: CASSQGTSGSLTGELFF; CDR3 DNA: TGCGCCAGCAGCCAAGGAACTAGCGGGAGTCTGACCGGGGAGCTGTTTTTT; clone size: many; J gene: TRBJ2-2; CDR3 length: 17; D gene: TRBD2; V gene: TRBV4-1
CDR3 protein: CSVEDLRQGSSYNEQFF; CDR3 DNA: TGCAGCGTTGAAGACCTCAGACAGGGCAGCTCCTACAATGAGCAGTTCTTC; clone size: many; J gene: TRBJ2-1; CDR3 length: 17; D gene: TRBD1; V gene: TRBV29-1
CDR3 protein: CAGSSLGGTGELFF; CDR3 DNA: TGTGCCGGCAGTTCTTTGGGGGGCACCGGGGAGCTGTTTTTT; clone size: NA; J gene: TRBJ2-2; CDR3 length: 14; D gene: NA; V gene: TRBV6-5
CDR3 protein: CASSQDGTGAQNEQFF; CDR3 DNA: TGTGCCAGCAGCCAAGATGGGACAGGGGCGCAGAATGAGCAGTTCTTC; clone size: many; J gene: TRBJ2-1; CDR3 length: 16; D gene: TRBD1; V gene: TRBV14
CDR3 protein: CASSPHGASGRPSTDTQYF; CDR3 DNA: TGCGCCAGCAGCCCCCATGGGGCTAGCGGGAGACCTAGCACAGATACGCAGTATTTT; clone size: few; J gene: TRBJ2-3; CDR3 length: 19; D gene: TRBD2; V gene: TRBV5-1
CDR3 protein: CASSLQTGGVGYTF; CDR3 DNA: TGTGCCAGCAGCCTTCAAACAGGGGGCGTTGGCTACACCTTC; clone size: few; J gene: TRBJ1-2; CDR3 length: 14; D gene: TRBD1; V gene: TRBV7-9
CDR3 protein: CASLRTDGYEQYF; CDR3 DNA: TGTGCCAGCCTCAGGACGGACGGCTACGAGCAGTACTTC; clone size: NA; J gene: TRBJ2-7; CDR3 length: 13; D gene: NA; V gene: TRBV28
CDR3 protein: CASSPDSTYEWQYF; CDR3 DNA: TGTGCCAGCAGCCCGGACAGCACCTACGAGTGGCAGTACTTC; clone size: NA; J gene: TRBJ2-7; CDR3 length: 14; D gene: NA; V gene: TRBV5-6
CDR3 protein: CASSLGGQPRTEAFF; CDR3 DNA: TGTGCCAGTAGTTTAGGTGGACAGCCCCGAACTGAAGCTTTCTTT; clone size: few; J gene: TRBJ1-1; CDR3 length: 15; D gene: NA; V gene: TRBV19
CDR3 protein: CASKEQVGTEAFF; CDR3 DNA: TGCGCCAGCAAAGAACAGGTTGGAACTGAAGCTTTCTTT; clone size: many; J gene: TRBJ1-1; CDR3 length: 13; D gene: NA; V gene: TRBV10-2
CDR3 protein: CASSQRSLFGQYF; CDR3 DNA: TGTGCCAGCAGCCAGCGGAGCCTGTTCGGGCAGTACTTC; clone size: NA; J gene: TRBJ2-7; CDR3 length: 13; D gene: NA; V gene: TRBV14
CDR3 protein: CASRIEGIGTDTQYF; CDR3 DNA: TGTGCCAGTAGAATAGAGGGTATAGGCACAGATACGCAGTATTTT; clone size: NA; J gene: TRBJ2-3; CDR3 length: 15; D gene: NA; V gene: TRBV19
CDR3 protein: CATSDTRPLIGDTQYF; CDR3 DNA: TGTGCCACCAGTGATACCCGACCCCTTATAGGAGATACGCAGTATTTT; clone size: many; J gene: TRBJ2-3; CDR3 length: 16; D gene: NA; V gene: TRBV24-1
CDR3 protein: CASCWTGRLNEQFF; CDR3 DNA: TGTGCCAGCTGTTGGACCGGGAGACTTAATGAGCAGTTCTTC; clone size: many; J gene: TRBJ2-1; CDR3 length: 14; D gene: NA; V gene: TRBV2
CDR3 protein: CASTERMGNTGELFF; CDR3 DNA: TGTGCCAGCACGGAAAGAATGGGGAACACCGGGGAGCTGTTTTTT; clone size: many; J gene: TRBJ2-2; CDR3 length: 15; D gene: NA; V gene: TRBV27
CDR3 protein: CAWGKNTEAFF; CDR3 DNA: TGTGCCTGGGGTAAGAACACTGAAGCTTTCTTT; clone size: few; J gene: TRBJ1-1; CDR3 length: 11; D gene: NA; V gene: TRBV30
CDR3 protein: CASSRLVQETQYF; CDR3 DNA: TGTGCCAGCAGTCGACTAGTCCAAGAGACCCAGTACTTC; clone size: NA; J gene: TRBJ2-5; CDR3 length: 13; D gene: NA; V gene: TRBV27
CDR3 protein: CASSLTGSSGNTIFF; CDR3 DNA: TGTGCCAGCAGCTTGACGGGTTCCTCTGGAAACACCATATTTTTT; clone size: few; J gene: TRBJ1-3; CDR3 length: 15; D gene: NA; V gene: TRBV5-6
CDR3 protein: CASSLVRGITDTQYF; CDR3 DNA: TGTGCCAGCAGCTTAGTGCGCGGAATCACAGATACGCAGTATTTT; clone size: many; J gene: TRBJ2-3; CDR3 length: 15; D gene: NA; V gene: TRBV11-2
CDR3 protein: CASSYLAGVGSYNEQFF; CDR3 DNA: TGTGCCAGCAGTTACCTAGCGGGAGTGGGCTCCTACAATGAGCAGTTCTTC; clone size: many; J gene: TRBJ2-1; CDR3 length: 17; D gene: TRBD2; V gene: TRBV6-5
CDR3 protein: CASSEPGLGNEQFF; CDR3 DNA: TGTGCCAGCAGCGAGCCGGGACTCGGGAATGAGCAGTTCTTC; clone size: few; J gene: TRBJ2-1; CDR3 length: 14; D gene: NA; V gene: TRBV7-3
CDR3 protein: CATAGMRWGEQFF; CDR3 DNA: TGTGCCACCGCAGGGATGAGGTGGGGTGAGCAGTTCTTC; clone size: many; J gene: TRBJ2-1; CDR3 length: 13; D gene: NA; V gene: TRBV12-3/TRBV12-4
CDR3 protein: CASSLLWDGGSRETQYF; CDR3 DNA: TGTGCCAGCAGCCTCCTATGGGACGGGGGATCTAGGGAGACCCAGTACTTC; clone size: many; J gene: TRBJ2-5; CDR3 length: 17; D gene: NA; V gene: TRBV3-1
CDR3 protein: CAWNHNSNSYNEQFF; CDR3 DNA: TGTGCCTGGAACCATAACTCTAACTCCTACAATGAGCAGTTCTTC; clone size: few; J gene: TRBJ2-1; CDR3 length: 15; D gene: NA; V gene: TRBV30
CDR3 protein: CARDRVYQPQHF; CDR3 DNA: TGTGCCAGGGACAGGGTTTATCAGCCCCAGCATTTT; clone size: few; J gene: TRBJ1-5; CDR3 length: 12; D gene: TRBD1; V gene: TRBV19
CDR3 protein: CASSSFRALTTNEKLFF; CDR3 DNA: TGTGCCAGCAGCTCATTTAGGGCCCTGACAACTAATGAAAAACTGTTTTTT; clone size: few; J gene: TRBJ1-4; CDR3 length: 17; D gene: NA; V gene: TRBV7-9
CDR3 protein: CASSGDKGELFF; CDR3 DNA: TGTGCCAGCAGTGGAGACAAAGGGGAGCTGTTTTTT; clone size: many; J gene: TRBJ2-2; CDR3 length: 12; D gene: NA; V gene: TRBV2
CDR3 protein: CASSLEGRLVDEQFF; CDR3 DNA: TGTGCCAGCAGCTTAGAGGGCAGGTTGGTTGATGAGCAGTTCTTC; clone size: many; J gene: TRBJ2-1; CDR3 length: 15; D gene: NA; V gene: TRBV11-3
CDR3 protein: CAWSNGIYTGELFF; CDR3 DNA: TGTGCCTGGAGTAATGGGATCTACACCGGGGAGCTGTTTTTT; clone size: many; J gene: TRBJ2-2; CDR3 length: 14; D gene: NA; V gene: TRBV30
CDR3 protein: CSGIPRDPPYNEQFF; CDR3 DNA: TGCAGTGGCATTCCCCGGGACCCCCCGTACAATGAGCAGTTCTTC; clone size: NA; J gene: TRBJ2-1; CDR3 length: 15; D gene: NA; V gene: TRBV20-1
CDR3 protein: CASSLWGGSSYNEQFF; CDR3 DNA: TGTGCCAGCAGCCTTTGGGGAGGAAGCTCCTACAATGAGCAGTTCTTC; clone size: NA; J gene: TRBJ2-1; CDR3 length: 16; D gene: NA; V gene: TRBV5-4
CDR3 protein: CASGLVRFTEAFF; CDR3 DNA: TGTGCTAGTGGTTTGGTACGTTTCACTGAAGCTTTCTTT; clone size: many; J gene: TRBJ1-1; CDR3 length: 13; D gene: NA; V gene: TRBV12-5
CDR3 protein: CASRTPTPNTGELFF; CDR3 DNA: TGTGCCAGCAGGACACCGACACCTAACACCGGGGAGCTGTTTTTT; clone size: NA; J gene: TRBJ2-2; CDR3 length: 15; D gene: NA; V gene: TRBV6-1
CDR3 protein: CASSVGDRKNSPLHF; CDR3 DNA: TGTGCCAGCAGCGTAGGGGACAGGAAAAATTCACCCCTCCACTTT; clone size: many; J gene: TRBJ1-6; CDR3 length: 15; D gene: TRBD1; V gene: TRBV9
CDR3 protein: CASRGAGRSTNEKLFF; CDR3 DNA: TGTGCCAGCAGGGGCGCGGGGCGGTCAACTAATGAAAAACTGTTTTTT; clone size: many; J gene: TRBJ1-4; CDR3 length: 16; D gene: NA; V gene: TRBV12-3/TRBV12-4
CDR3 protein: CASSPLRAGAVGSDTQYF; CDR3 DNA: TGTGCCAGCAGCCCCCTCAGAGCGGGAGCGGTCGGGTCAGATACGCAGTATTTT; clone size: NA; J gene: TRBJ2-3; CDR3 length: 18; D gene: TRBD2; V gene: TRBV11-3
CDR3 protein: CASSQGRGEGTEAFF; CDR3 DNA: TGTGCCAGCAGCCAAGGTAGGGGAGAGGGTACTGAAGCTTTCTTT; clone size: many; J gene: TRBJ1-1; CDR3 length: 15; D gene: NA; V gene: TRBV3-1
CDR3 protein: CARIQGHTQYF; CDR3 DNA: TGTGCCAGGATACAGGGTCATACGCAGTATTTT; clone size: many; J gene: TRBJ2-3; CDR3 length: 11; D gene: NA; V gene: TRBV7-9
CDR3 protein: CASTSGRMNTEAFF; CDR3 DNA: TGTGCCAGCACCTCGGGGCGCATGAACACTGAAGCTTTCTTT; clone size: many; J gene: TRBJ1-1; CDR3 length: 14; D gene: NA; V gene: TRBV11-2
CDR3 protein: CATRDRGPNQPQHF; CDR3 DNA: TGTGCCACCCGGGACAGGGGACCGAATCAGCCCCAGCATTTT; clone size: many; J gene: TRBJ1-5; CDR3 length: 14; D gene: TRBD1; V gene: TRBV27
CDR3 protein: CASSLVVGGFGGYTF; CDR3 DNA: TGTGCCAGCAGCTTAGTTGTTGGAGGGTTTGGTGGCTACACCTTC; clone size: few; J gene: TRBJ1-2; CDR3 length: 15; D gene: NA; V gene: TRBV7-9
CDR3 protein: CASRTSHNTGELFF; CDR3 DNA: TGTGCCAGCAGGACTAGTCATAACACCGGGGAGCTGTTTTTT; clone size: NA; J gene: TRBJ2-2; CDR3 length: 14; D gene: NA; V gene: TRBV6-1
CDR3 protein: CASSQFSGRGSNEQFF; CDR3 DNA: TGTGCCAGCAGCCAATTCAGCGGGAGGGGGTCCAATGAGCAGTTCTTC; clone size: many; J gene: TRBJ2-1; CDR3 length: 16; D gene: TRBD2; V gene: TRBV3-1
CDR3 protein: CASSHLAEGLNEKLFF; CDR3 DNA: TGTGCCAGCAGTCACCTGGCGGAGGGCCTAAATGAAAAACTGTTTTTT; clone size: few; J gene: TRBJ1-4; CDR3 length: 16; D gene: NA; V gene: TRBV6-5
CDR3 protein: CASSEQGVNYGYTF; CDR3 DNA: TGTGCCAGCAGTGAACAGGGGGTGAACTATGGCTACACCTTC; clone size: many; J gene: TRBJ1-2; CDR3 length: 14; D gene: TRBD1; V gene: TRBV6-1
CDR3 protein: CASGLDWGTTNYGYTF; CDR3 DNA: TGTGCTAGTGGTTTGGACTGGGGCACCACTAACTATGGCTACACCTTC; clone size: many; J gene: TRBJ1-2; CDR3 length: 16; D gene: NA; V gene: TRBV12-5
CDR3 protein: CASSPQLLAAETQYF; CDR3 DNA: TGTGCCAGCTCACCACAGCTACTAGCTGCGGAGACCCAGTACTTC; clone size: NA; J gene: TRBJ2-5; CDR3 length: 15; D gene: NA; V gene: TRBV18
CDR3 protein: CASSLEWRGGYGTDTQYF; CDR3 DNA: TGTGCCAGCAGCTTAGAATGGAGAGGAGGGTACGGGACAGATACGCAGTATTTT; clone size: many; J gene: TRBJ2-3; CDR3 length: 18; D gene: NA; V gene: TRBV11-2
CDR3 protein: CASSVGQGIPNTEAFF; CDR3 DNA: TGTGCCAGCAGCGTGGGACAGGGGATTCCGAACACTGAAGCTTTCTTT; clone size: NA; J gene: TRBJ1-1; CDR3 length: 16; D gene: TRBD1; V gene: TRBV12-3/TRBV12-4
CDR3 protein: CSARESGRETQYF; CDR3 DNA: TGCAGTGCTAGAGAATCGGGGAGAGAGACCCAGTACTTC; clone size: many; J gene: TRBJ2-5; CDR3 length: 13; D gene: NA; V gene: TRBV20-1